This T cell receptor beta chain was recorded in a study of human T cells and chemical hapten exposure. Study observations and caveats: Relative to control repertoires, expanded TCRs gave rise to significantly more large CDR3 similarity clusters. No shift was seen in TCRs above 1 in 1000 frequency with DPC sensitization.

TCRdb ran MiXCR on the RACE reads and lists one entry per CDR3 protein. The sample has 150,000 to 200,000 distinct CDR3 sequences, roughly 14% seen once. This clonotype was counted many times. Its cognate antigen is unknown. The CDR3 has 15 residues. Germline CDR1 reads SEHNR; CDR2 reads FQNEAQ (reference sequence). V gave up 7 bases and J gave up 2 bases, with 17 bases separating them. Described time point: patch test 1, 2 weeks after DPC sensitization. Treatment here: therapeutic diphenylcyclopropenone sensitization with weekly scalp DPC. Every donor had alopecia and was 18 to 70 years old; all were suitable for DPC.

The chain uses TRBV7-9 and TRBJ2-5, with D tentatively TRBD2 (6 bases). This clonotype was obtained from a woman in her twenties or thirties with alopecia areata. Some clones in this sample may be carry-over from other donors' samples. Sequencing was performed on whole blood, taken in connection with sensitization to the hapten diphenylcyclopropenone (DPC). This CDR3 reads CASNPTGGAQETQYF. The DNA of the CDR3 is TGTGCCAGCAACCCGACCGGAGGGGCTCAAGAGACCCAGTACTTC.